This T cell receptor (beta chain) stems from a study of CD8+ T cells in alopecia areata. Study-wide background: Tofacitinib lasted 6 to 18 months, then 6 months off drug.

The V gene's germline CDR1 is SEHNR and CDR2 FQNEAQ (reference sequence). This CDR3 is built from 13 residues. Trimming removed 5 bases from V and 5 bases from J; junction bases left unmatched: 4. Extraction of RNA preceded its reverse transcription into cDNA, which served as the sequencing template. Sequencing used immunoSEQ multiplex PCR; TCRdb keeps in-frame clones, though not all of them. Of some 51,000 clones in the sample, around 96% are singletons; the top ten hold roughly 25%. The rearrangement links TRBV7-9 to TRBJ2-5; 8 bases are shared with TRBD1. This sequence was found in a human donor with alopecia areata. The input for sequencing was CD8+ T cells sorted from blood, taken at week 0. The chain's CDR3 is CASSLDRGETQYF. CDR3 sequence (DNA): TGTGCCAGCAGCCTCGACAGGGGTGAGACCCAGTACTTC.